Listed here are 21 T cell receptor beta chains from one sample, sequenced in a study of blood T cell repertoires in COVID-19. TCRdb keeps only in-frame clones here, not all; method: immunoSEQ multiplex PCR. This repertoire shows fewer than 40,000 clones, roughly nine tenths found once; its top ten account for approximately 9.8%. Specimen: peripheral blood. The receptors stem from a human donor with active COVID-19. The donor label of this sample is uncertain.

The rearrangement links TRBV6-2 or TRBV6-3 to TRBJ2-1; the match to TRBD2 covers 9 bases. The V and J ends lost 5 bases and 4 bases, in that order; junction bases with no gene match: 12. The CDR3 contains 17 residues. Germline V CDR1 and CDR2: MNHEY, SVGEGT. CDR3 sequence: CASSPSIGGGAYNEQFF. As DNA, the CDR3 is TGTGCCAGCAGTCCAAGTATCGGCGGGGGGGCTTACAATGAGCAGTTCTTC.

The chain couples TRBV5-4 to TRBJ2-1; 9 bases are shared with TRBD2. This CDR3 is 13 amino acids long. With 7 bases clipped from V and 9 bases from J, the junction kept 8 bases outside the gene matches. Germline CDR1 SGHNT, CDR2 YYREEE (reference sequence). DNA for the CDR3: TGTGCCAGCGGGGTAGCGGGGGTTCCTGAGCAGTTCTTC. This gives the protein CASGVAGVPEQFF.

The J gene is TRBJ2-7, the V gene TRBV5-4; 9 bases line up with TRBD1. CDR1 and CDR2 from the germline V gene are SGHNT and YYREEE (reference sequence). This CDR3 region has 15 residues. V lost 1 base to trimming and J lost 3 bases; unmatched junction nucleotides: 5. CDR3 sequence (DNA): TGTGCCAGCAGCTTGCAGGACAGGGGAGACTACGAGCAGTACTTC. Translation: CASSLQDRGDYEQYF. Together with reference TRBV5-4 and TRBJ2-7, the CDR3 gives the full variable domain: ETGVTQSPTHLIKTRGQQVTLRCSSQSGHNTVSWYQQALGQGPQFIFQYYREEENGRGNFPPRFSGLQFPNYSSELNVNALELDDSALYLCASSLQDRGDYEQYFGPGTRLTVT.

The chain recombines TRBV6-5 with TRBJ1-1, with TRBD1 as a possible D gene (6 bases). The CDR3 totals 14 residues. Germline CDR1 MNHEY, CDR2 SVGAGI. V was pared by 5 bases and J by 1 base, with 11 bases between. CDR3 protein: CASSTRGPNTEAFF. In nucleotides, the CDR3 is TGTGCCAGCAGTACCAGGGGTCCGAACACTGAAGCTTTCTTT.

CDR3 coding DNA: TGTGCCAGCACGCTAGCGGGAGGGGCCAAAAACATTCAGTACTTC. Its translation is CASTLAGGAKNIQYF. This rearrangement joins TRBV6-5 to TRBJ2-4, with 12 bases matching TRBD2. Germline V gene data show CDR1 as MNHEY and CDR2 as SVGAGI. With 7 bases clipped from V and 1 base from J, the junction kept 2 bases outside the gene matches. The length of the CDR3 is 15 residues.

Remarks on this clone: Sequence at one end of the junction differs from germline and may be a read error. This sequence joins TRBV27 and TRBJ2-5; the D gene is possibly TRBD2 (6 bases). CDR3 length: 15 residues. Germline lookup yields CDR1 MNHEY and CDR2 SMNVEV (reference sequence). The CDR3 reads CVSSLSDGGRETQYF. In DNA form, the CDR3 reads TGTGTCAGCAGTTTATCGGACGGGGGACGAGAGACCCAGTACTTC.

The DNA for the CDR3 is TGTGCCGGTTCAAGGGGGGACAGGGGTGGCGAGACCCAGTACTTC. Its translation: CAGSRGDRGGETQYF. The chain links TRBV2 to TRBJ2-5; 10 bases match TRBD1. The junction had 14 bases not matched to a gene; V was cut back by 11 bases and J by 5 bases. This CDR3 comprises 15 residues. The germline V gene encodes CDR1 SNHLY and CDR2 FYNNEI.

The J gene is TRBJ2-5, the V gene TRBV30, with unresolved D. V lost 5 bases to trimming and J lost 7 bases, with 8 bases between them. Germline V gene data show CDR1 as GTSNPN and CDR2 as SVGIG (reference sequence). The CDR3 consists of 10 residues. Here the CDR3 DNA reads TGTGCCTGGGGTCGCGGGACCCAGTACTTC. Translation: CAWGRGTQYF.

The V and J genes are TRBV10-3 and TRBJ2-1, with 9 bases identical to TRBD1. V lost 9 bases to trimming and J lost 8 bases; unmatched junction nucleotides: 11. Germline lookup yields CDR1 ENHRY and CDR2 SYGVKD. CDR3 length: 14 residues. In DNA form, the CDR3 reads TGTGCCATTGGGACAGGGAAAGATAGGTATGAGCAGTTCTTC. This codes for CAIGTGKDRYEQFF.

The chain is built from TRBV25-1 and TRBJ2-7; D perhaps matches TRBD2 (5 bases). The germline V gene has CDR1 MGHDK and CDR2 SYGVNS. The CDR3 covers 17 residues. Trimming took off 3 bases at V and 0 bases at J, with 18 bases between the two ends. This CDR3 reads CASSDPRKAGSSYEQYF. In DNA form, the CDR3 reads TGTGCCAGCAGTGACCCCCGAAAGGCGGGTAGCTCCTACGAGCAGTACTTC.

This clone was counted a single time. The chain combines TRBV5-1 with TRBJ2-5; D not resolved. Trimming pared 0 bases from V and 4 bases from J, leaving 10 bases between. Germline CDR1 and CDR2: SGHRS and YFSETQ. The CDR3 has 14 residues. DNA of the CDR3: TGCGCCAGCAGCTTGGTGGGCTCCCTAGAGACCCAGTACTTC. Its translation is CASSLVGSLETQYF.

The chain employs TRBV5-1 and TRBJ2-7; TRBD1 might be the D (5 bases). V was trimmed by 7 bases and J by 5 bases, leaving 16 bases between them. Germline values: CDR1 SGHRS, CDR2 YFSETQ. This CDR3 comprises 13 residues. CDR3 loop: CASGKIVRDEQYF. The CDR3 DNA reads TGCGCCAGCGGGAAGATCGTCAGGGACGAGCAGTACTTC.

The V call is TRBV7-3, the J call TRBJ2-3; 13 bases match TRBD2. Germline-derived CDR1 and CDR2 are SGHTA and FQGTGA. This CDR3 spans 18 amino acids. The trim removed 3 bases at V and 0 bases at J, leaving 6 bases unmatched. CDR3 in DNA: TGTGCCAGCAGCTTGGGACTAGCGGGGATGCCTAGCACAGATACGCAGTATTTT. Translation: CASSLGLAGMPSTDTQYF.

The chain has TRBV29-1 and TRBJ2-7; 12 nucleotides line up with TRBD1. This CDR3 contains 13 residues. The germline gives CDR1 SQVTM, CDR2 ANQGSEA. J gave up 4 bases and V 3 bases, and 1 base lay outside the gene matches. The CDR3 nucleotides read TGCAGCGTTGAGGGACAGGGGGCTTACGAGCAGTACTTC. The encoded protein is CSVEGQGAYEQYF.

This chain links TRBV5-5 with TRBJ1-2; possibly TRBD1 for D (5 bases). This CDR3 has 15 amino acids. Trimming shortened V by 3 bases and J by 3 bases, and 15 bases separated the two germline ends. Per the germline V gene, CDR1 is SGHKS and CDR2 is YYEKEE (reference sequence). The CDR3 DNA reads TGTGCCAGCAGCTCCCTAAGGGGTGGAGACTATGGCTACACCTTC. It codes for CASSSLRGGDYGYTF. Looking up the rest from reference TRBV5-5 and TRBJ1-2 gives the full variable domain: DAGVTQSPTHLIKTRGQQVTLRCSPISGHKSVSWYQQVLGQGPQFIFQYYEKEERGRGNFPDRFSARQFPNYSSELNVNALLLGDSALYLCASSSLRGGDYGYTFGSGTRLTVV.

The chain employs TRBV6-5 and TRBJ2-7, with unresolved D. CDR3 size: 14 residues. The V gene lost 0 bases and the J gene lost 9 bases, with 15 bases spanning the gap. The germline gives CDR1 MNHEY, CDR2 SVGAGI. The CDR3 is CASSYSKVGPGQYF. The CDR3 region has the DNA TGTGCCAGCAGTTACTCGAAGGTAGGTCCGGGGCAGTACTTC.

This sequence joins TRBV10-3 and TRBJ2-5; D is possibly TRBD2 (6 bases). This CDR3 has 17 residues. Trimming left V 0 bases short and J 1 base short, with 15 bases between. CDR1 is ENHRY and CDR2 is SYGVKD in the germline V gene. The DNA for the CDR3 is TGTGCCATCAGTGAGTCGGTTCTGGGGGGTCGCCAAGAGACCCAGTACTTC. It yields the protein CAISESVLGGRQETQYF.

For the CDR3, the DNA is TGTGCCAGCAGTTGGGGGACAGACACCACAGATACGCAGTATTTT. Its protein product is CASSWGTDTTDTQYF. This chain joins TRBV27 and TRBJ2-3; TRBD1 matches at 7 bases. This CDR3 contains 15 residues. V dropped 4 bases and J dropped 2; count of bases not matched to a gene: 6. CDR1 and CDR2 from the germline V gene are MNHEY and SMNVEV (reference sequence).

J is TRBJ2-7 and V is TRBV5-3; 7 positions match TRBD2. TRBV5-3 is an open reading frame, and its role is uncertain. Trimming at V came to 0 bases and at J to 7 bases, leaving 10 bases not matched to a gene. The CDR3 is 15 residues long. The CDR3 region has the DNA TGTGCCAGAAGCTTGGCCGGGCGGGAGTTCCGGGAGCAGTACTTC. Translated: CARSLAGREFREQYF.

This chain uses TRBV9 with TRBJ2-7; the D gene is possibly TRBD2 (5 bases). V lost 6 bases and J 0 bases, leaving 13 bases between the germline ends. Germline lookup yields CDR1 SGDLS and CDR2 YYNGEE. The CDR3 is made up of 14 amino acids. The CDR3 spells CASTPSGSSYEQYF. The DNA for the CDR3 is TGTGCCAGCACCCCCAGCGGTAGCTCCTACGAGCAGTACTTC.

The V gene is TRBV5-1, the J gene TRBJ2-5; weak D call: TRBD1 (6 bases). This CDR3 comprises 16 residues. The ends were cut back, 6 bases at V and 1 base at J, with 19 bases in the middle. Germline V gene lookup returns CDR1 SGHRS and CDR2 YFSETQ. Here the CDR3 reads CASTTNRASRQETQYF. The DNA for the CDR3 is TGCGCCAGCACCACCAACAGGGCTAGCCGCCAAGAGACCCAGTACTTC.